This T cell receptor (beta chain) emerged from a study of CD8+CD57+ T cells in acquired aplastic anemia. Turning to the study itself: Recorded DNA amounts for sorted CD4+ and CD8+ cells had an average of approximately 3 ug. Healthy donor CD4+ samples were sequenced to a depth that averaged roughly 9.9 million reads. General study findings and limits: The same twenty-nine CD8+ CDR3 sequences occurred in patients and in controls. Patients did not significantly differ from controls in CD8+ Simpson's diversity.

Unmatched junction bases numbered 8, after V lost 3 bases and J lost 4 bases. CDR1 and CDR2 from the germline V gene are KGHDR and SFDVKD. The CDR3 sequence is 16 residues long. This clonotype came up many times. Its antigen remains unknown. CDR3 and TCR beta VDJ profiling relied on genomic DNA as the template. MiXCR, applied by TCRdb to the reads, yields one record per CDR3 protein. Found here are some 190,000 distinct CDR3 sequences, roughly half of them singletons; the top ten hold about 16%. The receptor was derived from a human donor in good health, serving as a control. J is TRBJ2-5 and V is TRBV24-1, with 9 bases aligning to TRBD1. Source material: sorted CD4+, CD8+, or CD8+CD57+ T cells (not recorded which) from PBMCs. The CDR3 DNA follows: TGTGCCACCAGTGATCTCCCGGGACAGGGTAGAGAGACCCAGTACTTC. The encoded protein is CATSDLPGQGRETQYF.